The clone carrying this TCR beta chain was detected many times. As yet, its antigen is unknown. V shed 1 base and J shed 6 bases, with 6 bases lying between them. There are 12 residues in the CDR3. Germline-derived CDR1 and CDR2 are SEHNR and FQNEAQ (reference sequence). TCRdb analysed the reads with MiXCR anew, one entry per CDR3 protein. The sample records 300,000 to 400,000 distinct CDR3 sequences, almost 30% being singletons. The data originate from a study of T cell repertoires in cytomegalovirus infection. In the study overall: Based on public TCR beta signatures, there were indications of CMV infection and of a matching HLA type. The study, taken as a whole, reports: In two of eight donors, the top clonotype was HLA-C-restricted CMV-specific.

The sequence was obtained from a human donor in good health (CMV status not recorded). Some clones in this sample may be carry-over from other donors' samples. The chain links TRBV7-9 to TRBJ1-1; D unresolved. Source: cultured PBMCs, taken from culture after CMV antigen stimulation. CDR3 coding DNA: TGTGCCAGCAGCTTAGTGGTCGCTGAAGCTTTCTTT. It yields the protein CASSLVVAEAFF.